This T cell receptor (beta chain) derives from a study of neurological immune-mediated disorders. TCRdb re-called the 5' RACE reads through MiXCR, storing one row per CDR3 protein. The data show about 50,000 distinct CDR3 sequences, with around 10% seen just once and approximately 5% held by the top ten. Concerning this clonotype itself: A much bigger clone sits one base away, suggesting this may be a read error.

Trimming removed 6 bases from V and 6 bases from J, with 17 bases in between. The CDR3 consists of 14 residues. This rearrangement joins TRBV12-3 or TRBV12-4 to TRBJ1-2; D is perhaps TRBD1 (6 bases). The sample consisted of PBMCs. The TCR originated in a man between 65 and 79 years old with HTLV-1-associated myelopathy (HAM/TSP). The CDR3 here is CASSPRGGAHGYTF. The DNA of the CDR3 is TGTGCCAGCAGCCCTCGGGGGGGGGCCCATGGCTACACCTTC.